The T cell receptor beta chain under discussion was sequenced for a study of STAT5B mutations in CD4+ large granular lymphocyte leukemia. Notes on the study in general: About 24% of private leukemic clonotypes occurred rarely in other patients' non-leukemic repertoires.

Germline CDR1 is LGHNA and CDR2 is YSLEER. Trimming cost V 3 bases and J 7 bases; bases outside gene matches: 4. The CDR3 is 13 residues long. With regard to this clone: The antigen is unknown.

Sequencing was at survey level. The data were produced by immunoSEQ multiplex PCR, yet TCRdb's version contains in-frame clones alone and is incomplete. The sample lists about 45,000 clones; approximately 83% were seen once. The chain has TRBV4-3 and TRBJ1-1, with 8 nucleotides matching TRBD1. The receptor was isolated from a human donor in good health. Sequenced material: CD4+ T cells from blood buffy coats. Here the CDR3 DNA reads TGCGCCAGCAGCCATTCACAGGGGGATGAAGCTTTCTTT. It specifies CASSHSQGDEAFF.